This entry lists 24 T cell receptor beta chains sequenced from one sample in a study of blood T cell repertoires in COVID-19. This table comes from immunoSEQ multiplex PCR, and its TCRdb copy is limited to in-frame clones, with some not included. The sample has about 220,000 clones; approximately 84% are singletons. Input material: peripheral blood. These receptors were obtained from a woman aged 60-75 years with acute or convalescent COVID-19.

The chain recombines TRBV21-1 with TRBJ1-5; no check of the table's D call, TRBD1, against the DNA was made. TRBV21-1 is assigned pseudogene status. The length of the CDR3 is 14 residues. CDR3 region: CASRPRTGNQPQHF. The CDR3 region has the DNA TGTGCCAGCAGACCAAGGACAGGGAATCAGCCCCAGCATTTT.

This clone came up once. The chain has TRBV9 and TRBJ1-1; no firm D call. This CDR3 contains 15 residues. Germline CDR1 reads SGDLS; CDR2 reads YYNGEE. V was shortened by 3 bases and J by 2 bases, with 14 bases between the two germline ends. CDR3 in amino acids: CASSAPGGTNTEAFF. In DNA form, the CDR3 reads TGTGCCAGCAGCGCCCCGGGAGGAACTAACACTGAAGCTTTCTTT.

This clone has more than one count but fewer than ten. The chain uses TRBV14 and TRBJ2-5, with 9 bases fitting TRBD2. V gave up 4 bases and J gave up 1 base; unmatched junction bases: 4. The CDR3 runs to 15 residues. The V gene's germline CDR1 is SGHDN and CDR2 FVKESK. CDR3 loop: CASSRTTSGQETQYF. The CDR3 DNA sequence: TGTGCCAGCAGCCGAACGACTAGCGGCCAAGAGACCCAGTACTTC.

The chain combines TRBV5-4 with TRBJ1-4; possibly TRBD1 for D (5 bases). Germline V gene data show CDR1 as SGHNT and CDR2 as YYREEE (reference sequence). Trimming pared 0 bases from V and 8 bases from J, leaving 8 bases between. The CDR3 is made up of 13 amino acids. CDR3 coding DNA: TGTGCCAGCAGCTTGGGCCCAGGGGAAAAACTGTTTTTT. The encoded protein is CASSLGPGEKLFF.

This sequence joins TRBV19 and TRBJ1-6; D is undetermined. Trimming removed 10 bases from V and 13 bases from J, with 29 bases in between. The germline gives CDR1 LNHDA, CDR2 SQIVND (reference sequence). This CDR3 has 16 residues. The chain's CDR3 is CATKPAGRSGDQPLHF. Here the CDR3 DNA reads TGTGCCACCAAACCGGCGGGGAGAAGTGGGGATCAGCCCCTCCACTTT.

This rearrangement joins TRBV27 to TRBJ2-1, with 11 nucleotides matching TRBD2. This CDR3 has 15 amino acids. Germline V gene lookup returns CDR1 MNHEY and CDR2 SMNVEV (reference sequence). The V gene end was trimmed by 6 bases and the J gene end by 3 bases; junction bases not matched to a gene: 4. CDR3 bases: TGTGCCAGCAGCCCTAGCGGGGGGCGCTACAATGAGCAGTTCTTC. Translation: CASSPSGGRYNEQFF.

CDR3 bases: TGTGCCAGCAGTTACTCGCACAGGGTCTATAATTCACCCCTCCACTTT. As protein: CASSYSHRVYNSPLHF. V gene TRBV6-5 combines with J gene TRBJ1-6; a weak D match, TRBD1 (6 bases). The CDR3 is 16 residues long. Germline CDR1 MNHEY, CDR2 SVGAGI. V dropped 0 bases and J dropped 3 bases, with 9 bases sitting between them.

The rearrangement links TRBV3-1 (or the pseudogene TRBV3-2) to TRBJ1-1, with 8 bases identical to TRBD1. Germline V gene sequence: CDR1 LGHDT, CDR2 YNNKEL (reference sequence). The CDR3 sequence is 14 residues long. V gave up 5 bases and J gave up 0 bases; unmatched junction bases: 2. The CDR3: CASSRDRLNTEAFF. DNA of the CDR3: TGTGCCAGCAGCAGGGACAGGCTGAACACTGAAGCTTTCTTT.

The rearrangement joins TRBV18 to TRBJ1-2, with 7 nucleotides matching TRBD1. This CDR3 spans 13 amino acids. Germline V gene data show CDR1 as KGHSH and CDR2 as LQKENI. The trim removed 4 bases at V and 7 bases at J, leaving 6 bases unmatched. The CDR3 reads CASSHDRAGGYTF. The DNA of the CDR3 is TGTGCCAGCTCACATGACAGGGCTGGTGGCTACACCTTC.

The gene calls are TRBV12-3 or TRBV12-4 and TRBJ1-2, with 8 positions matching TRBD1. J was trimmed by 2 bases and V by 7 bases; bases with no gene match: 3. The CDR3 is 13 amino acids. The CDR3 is CASTRDRNYGYTF. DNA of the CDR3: TGTGCCAGCACCCGGGACAGGAACTATGGCTACACCTTC.

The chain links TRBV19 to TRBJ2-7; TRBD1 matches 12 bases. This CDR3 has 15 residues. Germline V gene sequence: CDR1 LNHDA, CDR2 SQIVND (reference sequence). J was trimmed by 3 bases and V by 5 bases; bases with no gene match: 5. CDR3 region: CASSPGTGGFYEQYF. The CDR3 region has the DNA TGTGCCAGTAGTCCCGGGACAGGGGGCTTCTACGAGCAGTACTTC.

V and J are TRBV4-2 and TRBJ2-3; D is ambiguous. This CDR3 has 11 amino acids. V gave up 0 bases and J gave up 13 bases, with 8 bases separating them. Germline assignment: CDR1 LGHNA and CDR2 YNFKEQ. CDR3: CASSQERKKYF. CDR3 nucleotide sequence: TGTGCCAGCAGCCAAGAGAGAAAAAAGTATTTT.

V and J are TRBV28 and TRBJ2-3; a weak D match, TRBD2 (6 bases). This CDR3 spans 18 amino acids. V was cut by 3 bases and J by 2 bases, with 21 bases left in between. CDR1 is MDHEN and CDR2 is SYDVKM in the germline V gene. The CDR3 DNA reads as TGTGCCAGCAGTTTTTGGCCCCCGGGGGTCAATACCACAGATACGCAGTATTTT. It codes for CASSFWPPGVNTTDTQYF.

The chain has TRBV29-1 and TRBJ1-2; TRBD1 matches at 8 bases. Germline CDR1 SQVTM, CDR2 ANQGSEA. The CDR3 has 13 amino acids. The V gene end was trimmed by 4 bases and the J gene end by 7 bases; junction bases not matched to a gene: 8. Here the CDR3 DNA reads TGCAGCGTTGCCGGGACAGGTGAAGGTGGCTACACCTTC. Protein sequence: CSVAGTGEGGYTF. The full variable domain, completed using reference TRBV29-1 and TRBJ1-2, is SAVISQKPSRDICQRGTSLTIQCQVDSQVTMMFWYRQQPGQSLTLIATANQGSEATYESGFVIDKFPISRPNLTFSTLTVSNMSPEDSSIYLCSVAGTGEGGYTFGSGTRLTVV.

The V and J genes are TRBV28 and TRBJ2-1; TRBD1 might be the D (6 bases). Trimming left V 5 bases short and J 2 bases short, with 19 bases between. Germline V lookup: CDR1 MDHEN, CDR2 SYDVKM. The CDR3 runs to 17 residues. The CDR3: CASSTQRQGIAYNEQFF. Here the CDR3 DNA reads TGTGCCAGCAGTACACAGAGGCAGGGGATAGCCTACAATGAGCAGTTCTTC.

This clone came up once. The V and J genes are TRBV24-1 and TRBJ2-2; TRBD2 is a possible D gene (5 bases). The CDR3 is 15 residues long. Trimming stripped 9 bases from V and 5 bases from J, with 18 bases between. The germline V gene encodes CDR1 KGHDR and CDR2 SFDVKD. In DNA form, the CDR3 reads TGTGCCACCCGCCGGCGACGGGGAGCGACCGGGGAGCTGTTTTTT. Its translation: CATRRRRGATGELFF.

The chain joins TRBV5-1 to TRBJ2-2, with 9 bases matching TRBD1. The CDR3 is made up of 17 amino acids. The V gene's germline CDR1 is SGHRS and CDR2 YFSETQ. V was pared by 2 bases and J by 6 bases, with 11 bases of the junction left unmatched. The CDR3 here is CASSFLPGTGFAGELFF. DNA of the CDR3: TGCGCCAGCAGCTTCCTACCCGGGACAGGGTTCGCCGGGGAGCTGTTTTTT.

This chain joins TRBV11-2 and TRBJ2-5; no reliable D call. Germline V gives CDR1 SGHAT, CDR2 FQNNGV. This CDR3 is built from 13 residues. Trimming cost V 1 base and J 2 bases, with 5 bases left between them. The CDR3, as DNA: TGTGCCAGCAGCTTAGTCAGGCAAGAGACCCAGTACTTC. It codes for CASSLVRQETQYF.

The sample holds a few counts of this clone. Here the CDR3 reads CASSLTSEPYNEQFF. The CDR3 region has the DNA TGTGCCAGCAGCCTGACTAGCGAGCCATACAATGAGCAGTTCTTC. The chain joins TRBV7-2 to TRBJ2-1, with 8 bases fitting TRBD2. Germline loops: CDR1 SGHTA, CDR2 FQGNSA. After removal of 5 bases from V and 4 bases from J, the junction contained 7 bases not matched to a gene. The CDR3 is 15 amino acids.

The CDR3 DNA follows: TGTGCCAGCAGGACCGGGACAGTTGAGCAGTTCTTC. Its protein is CASRTGTVEQFF. The rearrangement uses TRBV2 and TRBJ2-1; TRBD1 matches at 7 bases. J was trimmed by 9 bases and V by 6 bases; bases with no gene match: 5. The CDR3 is 12 amino acids. Germline CDR1 SNHLY, CDR2 FYNNEI. Full variable domain (outside the CDR3, taken from reference TRBV2 and TRBJ2-1): EPEVTQTPSHQVTQMGQEVILRCVPISNHLYFYWYRQILGQKVEFLVSFYNNEISEKSEIFDDQFSVERPDGSNFTLKIRSTKLEDSAMYFCASRTGTVEQFFGPGTRLTVL.

The CDR3 region has the DNA TGTGCCAGCAGTGAAGGACACTTTAGCAATCAGCCCCAGCATTTT. Its protein is CASSEGHFSNQPQHF. The chain joins TRBV2 to TRBJ1-5; no definite D call. The germline V and J ends were trimmed by 1 base and 0 bases, with 7 bases remaining between them. The length of the CDR3 is 15 residues. Germline values: CDR1 SNHLY, CDR2 FYNNEI.

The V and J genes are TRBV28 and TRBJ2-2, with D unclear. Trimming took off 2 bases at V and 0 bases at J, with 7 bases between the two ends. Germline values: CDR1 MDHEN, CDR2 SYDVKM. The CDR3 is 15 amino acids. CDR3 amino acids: CASSLPTANTGELFF. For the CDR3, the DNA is TGTGCCAGCAGTTTACCTACAGCGAACACCGGGGAGCTGTTTTTT.

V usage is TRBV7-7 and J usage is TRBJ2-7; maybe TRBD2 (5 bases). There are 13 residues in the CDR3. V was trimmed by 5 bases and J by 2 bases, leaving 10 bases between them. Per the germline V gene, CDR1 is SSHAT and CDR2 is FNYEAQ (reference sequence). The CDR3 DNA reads TGTGCCAGCAGCCCACTAGGGACCTACGAGCAGTACTTC. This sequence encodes CASSPLGTYEQYF.

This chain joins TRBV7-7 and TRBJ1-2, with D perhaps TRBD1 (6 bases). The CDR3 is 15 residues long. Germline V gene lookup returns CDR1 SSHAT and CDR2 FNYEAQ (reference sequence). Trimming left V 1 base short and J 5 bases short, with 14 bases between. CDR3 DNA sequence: TGTGCCAGCAGCTTAGTTCGGGGGGCGGGTTATGGCTACACCTTC. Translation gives CASSLVRGAGYGYTF.